A single sample is the source of the 15 T cell receptor beta chains below, sequenced in a study of T-cell memory formation after mild COVID-19. TCRdb re-analysed the 5' RACE reads in MiXCR, keeping a single row per CDR3 protein. The sample carries 350,000 to 500,000 distinct CDR3 sequences, more than 20% recorded once. The specimen sequenced was PBMCs or a T cell subset sorted from them (not recorded which). The receptors come from an adult woman who had mild COVID-19 (a few samples of this study predate the infection). Cell type and time point are not known.

This clonotype was counted between two and nine times. The rearrangement uses TRBV5-1 and TRBJ2-7; D possibly corresponds to TRBD1 (6 bases). Trimming stripped 4 bases from V and 0 bases from J, with 14 bases between. This CDR3 contains 15 residues. In germline, CDR1 is SGHRS, CDR2 YFSETQ. The DNA of the CDR3 is TGCGCCAGCAGCGACGGGACAAGGAGCTCCTACGAGCAGTACTTC. This encodes CASSDGTRSSYEQYF.

This clonotype was recorded a few times. The chain recombines TRBV5-5 with TRBJ2-3; D may match TRBD1 or TRBD2 (5 bases each). The V gene lost 3 bases and the J gene lost 3 bases, with 11 bases spanning the gap. The CDR3 covers 14 residues. The germline V gene has CDR1 SGHKS and CDR2 YYEKEE (reference sequence). This CDR3 is CASSSVGDTDTQYF. The CDR3 nucleotides read TGTGCCAGCAGCTCGGTGGGGGATACAGATACGCAGTATTTT.

This clonotype was counted between two and nine times. The V call is TRBV18, the J call TRBJ2-3, with TRBD1 matching over 7 bases. This CDR3 spans 16 amino acids. The junction had 10 bases not matched to a gene; V was cut back by 4 bases and J by 3 bases. The germline CDR1 and CDR2 sequences are KGHSH and LQKENI. The CDR3 sequence is CASSLLDREITDTQYF. The CDR3 DNA reads TGTGCCAGCTCACTACTCGACAGGGAAATAACAGATACGCAGTATTTT. Full variable domain (rest looked up from reference TRBV18 and TRBJ2-3): NAGVMQNPRHLVRRRGQEARLRCSPMKGHSHVYWYRQLPEEGLKFMVYLQKENIIDESGMPKERFSAEFPKEGPSILRIQQVVRGDSAAYFCASSLLDREITDTQYFGPGTRLTVL.

This clonotype was counted a few times. V and J are TRBV4-3 and TRBJ2-4; 8 positions agree with TRBD1. Looked up from germline, CDR1 is LGHNA and CDR2 is YSLEER. The junction had 5 bases not matched to a gene; V was cut back by 2 bases and J by 8 bases. CDR3 length: 14 amino acids. CDR3 in amino acids: CASSQLTGDDIQYF. DNA for the CDR3: TGCGCCAGCAGCCAATTGACAGGGGATGACATTCAGTACTTC.

This clonotype was observed a few times. The chain is built from TRBV25-1 and TRBJ2-1; 10 bases align to TRBD1. This CDR3 is 16 amino acids long. CDR1 MGHDK and CDR2 SYGVNS come from the germline V gene. J lost 2 bases, V lost 7 bases, and 8 bases had no gene match. The CDR3 DNA reads as TGTGCCAGCACCCGACGGGACAGGGGAACCTACAATGAGCAGTTCTTC. Its translation is CASTRRDRGTYNEQFF.

This clonotype was counted a few times. The rearrangement joins TRBV15 to TRBJ2-1; the D gene is possibly TRBD2 (6 bases). The CDR3 totals 12 residues. From germline, CDR1 is LNHNV and CDR2 YYDKDF (reference sequence). The V and J ends lost 0 bases and 15 bases respectively, with 12 bases between them. CDR3 in DNA: TGTGCCACCAGCAGAGATGAGGCGGAGGGGTTCTTC. Its translation: CATSRDEAEGFF. The full variable domain, rest sourced from reference TRBV15 and TRBJ2-1, is DAMVIQNPRYQVTQFGKPVTLSCSQTLNHNVMYWYQQKSSQAPKLLFHYYDKDFNNEADTPDNFQSRRPNTSFCFLDIRSPGLGDTAMYLCATSRDEAEGFFGPGTRLTVL.

V is TRBV9 and J is TRBJ2-7, with D possibly being TRBD1 (6 bases). V was clipped by 4 bases and J by 5 bases, with 19 bases between them. This CDR3 contains 15 residues. Germline lookup yields CDR1 SGDLS and CDR2 YYNGEE. CDR3 sequence (DNA): TGTGCCAGCAGCCCCGAAGACAGGCAGAGGGACGAGCAGTACTTC. It encodes CASSPEDRQRDEQYF.

Here the CDR3 reads CASSFYLSTGGGGNTIYF. The CDR3 region has the DNA TGTGCCAGCAGTTTCTACCTATCTACAGGGGGGGGTGGAAACACCATATATTTT. The chain links TRBV12-3 or TRBV12-4 to TRBJ1-3; 8 nucleotides agree with TRBD1. V trimming: 3 bases; J trimming: 3 bases; junction bases outside the gene matches: 13. This CDR3 contains 18 residues.

This chain joins TRBV29-1 and TRBJ1-2, with D unclear. The V end was cut by 1 base, the J end by 3 bases, with 6 bases between. Germline V gene lookup returns CDR1 SQVTM and CDR2 ANQGSEA. The CDR3 spans 12 residues. The DNA for the CDR3 is TGCAGCGTTGAAGCAGAAGACTATGGCTACACCTTC. It codes for CSVEAEDYGYTF.

This chain joins TRBV27 and TRBJ1-5; D might be TRBD1 (5 bases). In germline, CDR1 is MNHEY, CDR2 SMNVEV (reference sequence). CDR3 length: 16 amino acids. The V gene lost 0 bases and the J gene lost 1 base, with 10 bases spanning the gap. CDR3 loop: CASSLSAGLSNQPQHF. In nucleotides, the CDR3 is TGTGCCAGCAGTTTATCGGCAGGGTTGAGCAATCAGCCCCAGCATTTT.

V gene TRBV5-5 combines with J gene TRBJ1-2, with no clear D. Germline assignment: CDR1 SGHKS and CDR2 YYEKEE (reference sequence). V was shortened by 3 bases and J by 3 bases, with 12 bases between the two germline ends. The CDR3 consists of 14 residues. The DNA for the CDR3 is TGTGCCAGCAGCTCGGAGTCACGTTACTATGGCTACACCTTC. It specifies CASSSESRYYGYTF.

The J gene is TRBJ2-3, the V gene TRBV29-1; D not resolved. The CDR3 has 14 amino acids. Trimming removed 6 bases from V and 0 bases from J, with 13 bases in between. From germline, CDR1 is SQVTM and CDR2 ANQGSEA. The CDR3 reads CSVRTFSSTDTQYF. The DNA for the CDR3 is TGCAGCGTCCGGACGTTTTCTAGCACAGATACGCAGTATTTT.

The genes are TRBV6-6 and TRBJ1-5; tentative D call: TRBD1 (5 bases). The CDR3 loop spans 17 amino acids. Germline V lookup: CDR1 MNHNY, CDR2 SVGAGI (reference sequence). V shed 4 bases and J shed 1 base, with 17 bases lying between them. The chain's CDR3 is CASSLRDFRESNQPQHF. CDR3 nucleotides: TGTGCCAGCAGTTTAAGAGATTTCAGGGAGAGCAATCAGCCCCAGCATTTT.

This clonotype has just a few counts. The V gene is TRBV12-3 or TRBV12-4, the J gene TRBJ1-5; 9 bases line up with TRBD1. V dropped 0 bases and J dropped 0; count of bases not matched to a gene: 12. CDR3 size: 20 residues. Here the CDR3 reads CASSLALGGTGISSNQPQHF. The CDR3, as DNA: TGTGCCAGCAGTTTAGCGCTCGGGGGGACAGGGATATCTAGCAATCAGCCCCAGCATTTT.

Ten or more counts support this clonotype. The rearrangement uses TRBV12-2 and TRBJ2-1; the D segment call TRBD2 is taken from the table without a DNA check. TRBV12-2 constitutes a pseudogene. The CDR3 sequence is 18 residues long. The CDR3 is CASRLREARDPIPNEQFF. CDR3 DNA: TGTGCAAGTCGTCTTAGGGAGGCCCGGGACCCGATTCCCAATGAGCAGTTCTTC.